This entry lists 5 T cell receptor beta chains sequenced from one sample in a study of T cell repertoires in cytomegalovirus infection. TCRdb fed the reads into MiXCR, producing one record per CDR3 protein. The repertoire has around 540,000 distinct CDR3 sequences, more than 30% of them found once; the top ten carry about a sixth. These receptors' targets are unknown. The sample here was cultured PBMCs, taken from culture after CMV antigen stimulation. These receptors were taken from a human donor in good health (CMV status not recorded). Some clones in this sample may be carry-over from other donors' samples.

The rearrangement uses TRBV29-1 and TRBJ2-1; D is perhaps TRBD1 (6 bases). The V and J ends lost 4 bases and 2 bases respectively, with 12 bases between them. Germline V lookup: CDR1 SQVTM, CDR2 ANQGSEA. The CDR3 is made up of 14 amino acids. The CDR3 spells CSVGQAIAYNEQFF. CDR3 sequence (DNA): TGCAGCGTTGGACAGGCAATTGCCTACAATGAGCAGTTCTTC.

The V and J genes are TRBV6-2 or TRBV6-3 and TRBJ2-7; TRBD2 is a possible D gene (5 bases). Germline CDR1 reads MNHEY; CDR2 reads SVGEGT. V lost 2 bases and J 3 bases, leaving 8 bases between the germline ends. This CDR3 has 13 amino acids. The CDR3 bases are TGTGCCAGCAGTTACGTCGGACTCTACGAGCAGTACGTC. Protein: CASSYVGLYEQYV.

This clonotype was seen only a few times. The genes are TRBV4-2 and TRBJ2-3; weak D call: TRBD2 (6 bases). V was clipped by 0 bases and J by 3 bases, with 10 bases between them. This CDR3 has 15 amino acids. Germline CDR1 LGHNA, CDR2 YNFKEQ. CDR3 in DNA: TGTGCCAGCAGCCAAGAGGATGGGAGGACAGATACGCAGTATTTT. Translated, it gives CASSQEDGRTDTQYF.

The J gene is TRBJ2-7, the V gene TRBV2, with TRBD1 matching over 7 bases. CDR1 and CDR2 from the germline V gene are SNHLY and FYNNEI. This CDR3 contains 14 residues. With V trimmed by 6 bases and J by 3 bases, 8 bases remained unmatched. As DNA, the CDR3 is TGTGCCAGCAGGAGATTTGGACAGGTCTACGAGCAGTACTTC. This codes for CASRRFGQVYEQYF.

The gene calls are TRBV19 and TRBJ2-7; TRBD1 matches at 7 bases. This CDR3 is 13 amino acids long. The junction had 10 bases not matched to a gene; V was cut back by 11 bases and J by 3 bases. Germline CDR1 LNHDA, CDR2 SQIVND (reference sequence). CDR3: CAASGQASYEQYF. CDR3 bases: TGTGCCGCCTCCGGACAGGCGAGCTACGAGCAGTACTTC.